The rows below give T cell receptor beta chains drawn from one sample of a study of cytomegalovirus exposure and HLA in healthy donors. Repertoires were generated with immunoSEQ multiplex PCR, while TCRdb's copy carries only in-frame clones and drops some. Of roughly 260,000 clones listed, 84% are singletons. Sequencing was carried out using PBMCs. The receptors were sampled from a woman aged 40 to 50 in good health and CMV-seropositive. The CDR3 runs from the conserved cysteine through the conserved F or W. D genes are given only for firm matches. The size entry is marked missing in some rows and otherwise reads once, few, many or a size class.

j_call: TRBJ2-1
clone_size: .
d_call: TRBD2
v_call: TRBV11-3
cdr3_aa: CASSPVSGSGEQFF
cdr3_nt: TGTGCCAGCAGCCCTGTGAGCGGGAGTGGTGAGCAGTTCTTC

j_call: TRBJ2-4
clone_size: .
d_call: .
v_call: TRBV7-9
cdr3_aa: CASSPTGQWAKNIQYF
cdr3_nt: TGTGCCAGCAGCCCCACAGGGCAATGGGCCAAAAACATTCAGTACTTC

j_call: TRBJ1-6
clone_size: .
d_call: .
v_call: TRBV2
cdr3_aa: CASSKDRSSYNSPLHF
cdr3_nt: TGTGCCAGCAGTAAGGACAGAAGCTCCTATAATTCACCCCTCCACTTT

j_call: TRBJ2-3
clone_size: .
d_call: TRBD2
v_call: TRBV2
cdr3_aa: CASSELAGAPITDTQYF
cdr3_nt: TGTGCCAGCAGTGAACTAGCGGGCGCCCCCATCACAGATACGCAGTATTTT

j_call: TRBJ2-1
clone_size: .
d_call: TRBD2
v_call: TRBV9
cdr3_aa: CASSATSGPYNEQFF
cdr3_nt: TGTGCCAGCAGCGCGACTAGCGGGCCCTACAATGAGCAGTTCTTC

j_call: TRBJ1-1
clone_size: .
d_call: .
v_call: TRBV11-1
cdr3_aa: CASSPQAGRPEAFF
cdr3_nt: TGTGCCAGCAGCCCCCAGGCAGGGAGGCCTGAAGCTTTCTTT

j_call: TRBJ2-3
clone_size: .
d_call: .
v_call: TRBV28
cdr3_aa: CATSRGTISTDTQYF
cdr3_nt: TGTGCCACCTCGAGGGGGACTATCTCCACAGATACGCAGTATTTT

j_call: TRBJ2-7
clone_size: .
d_call: TRBD2
v_call: TRBV12-5
cdr3_aa: CASSLGSSGRIYEQYF
cdr3_nt: TGTGCTAGTAGTTTGGGGTCTAGCGGGAGGATCTACGAGCAGTACTTC

j_call: TRBJ2-3
clone_size: .
d_call: TRBD1
v_call: TRBV6-1
cdr3_aa: CASSGGTVTGRDTQYF
cdr3_nt: TGTGCCAGCAGTGGAGGGACAGTGACGGGACGGGATACGCAGTATTTT

j_call: TRBJ2-5
clone_size: once
d_call: TRBD2
v_call: TRBV7-8
cdr3_aa: CASSLLGTGLGETQYF
cdr3_nt: TGTGCCAGCAGCTTACTAGGAACGGGACTAGGAGAGACCCAGTACTTC

j_call: TRBJ1-3
clone_size: .
d_call: TRBD1
v_call: TRBV18
cdr3_aa: CASSPDRGPGNTIYF
cdr3_nt: TGTGCCAGCTCACCAGACAGGGGGCCTGGAAACACCATATATTTT

j_call: TRBJ2-5
clone_size: few
d_call: TRBD2
v_call: TRBV10-3
cdr3_aa: CAISEGAGDGETQYF
cdr3_nt: TGTGCCATCAGTGAGGGGGCGGGAGATGGAGAGACCCAGTACTTC

j_call: TRBJ2-1
clone_size: .
d_call: .
v_call: TRBV9
cdr3_aa: CASSVGGLGEQFF
cdr3_nt: TGTGCCAGCAGCGTAGGAGGATTGGGTGAGCAGTTCTTC

j_call: TRBJ1-1
clone_size: .
d_call: .
v_call: TRBV2
cdr3_aa: CASSDFGKEAFF
cdr3_nt: TGTGCCAGCAGTGATTTCGGGAAGGAAGCTTTCTTT